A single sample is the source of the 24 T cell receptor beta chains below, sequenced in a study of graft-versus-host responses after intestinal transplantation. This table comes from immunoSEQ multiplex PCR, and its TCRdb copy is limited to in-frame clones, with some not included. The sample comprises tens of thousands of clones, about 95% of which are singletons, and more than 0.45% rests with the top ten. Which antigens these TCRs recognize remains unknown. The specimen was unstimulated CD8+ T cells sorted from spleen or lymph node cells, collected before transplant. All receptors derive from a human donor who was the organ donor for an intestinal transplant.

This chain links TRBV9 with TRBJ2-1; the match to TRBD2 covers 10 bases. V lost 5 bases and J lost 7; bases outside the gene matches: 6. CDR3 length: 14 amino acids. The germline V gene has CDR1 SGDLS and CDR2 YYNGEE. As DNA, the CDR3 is TGTGCCAGCAGTGGACTAGCGGAACGGAATGAGCAGTTCTTC. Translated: CASSGLAERNEQFF. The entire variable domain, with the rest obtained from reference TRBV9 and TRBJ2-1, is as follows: DSGVTQTPKHLITATGQRVTLRCSPRSGDLSVYWYQQSLDQGLQFLIQYYNGEERAKGNILERFSAQQFPDLHSELNLSSLELGDSALYFCASSGLAERNEQFFGPGTRLTVL.

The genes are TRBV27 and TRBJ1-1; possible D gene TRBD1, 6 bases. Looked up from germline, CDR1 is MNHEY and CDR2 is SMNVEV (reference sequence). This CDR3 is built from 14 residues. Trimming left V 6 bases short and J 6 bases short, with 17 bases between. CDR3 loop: CASSPLQGSPEAFF. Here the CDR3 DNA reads TGTGCCAGCAGCCCGCTACAGGGATCCCCTGAAGCTTTCTTT.

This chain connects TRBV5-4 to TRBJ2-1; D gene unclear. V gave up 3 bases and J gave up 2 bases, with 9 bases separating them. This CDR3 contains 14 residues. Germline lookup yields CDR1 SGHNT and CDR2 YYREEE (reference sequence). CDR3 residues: CASSSRTTYNEQFF. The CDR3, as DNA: TGTGCCAGCAGCTCCCGTACCACCTACAATGAGCAGTTCTTC.

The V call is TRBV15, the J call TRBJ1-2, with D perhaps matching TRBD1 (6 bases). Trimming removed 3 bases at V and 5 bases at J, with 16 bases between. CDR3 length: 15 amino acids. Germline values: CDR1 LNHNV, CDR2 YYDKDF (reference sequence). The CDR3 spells CATSRAPGDLYGYTF. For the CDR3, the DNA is TGTGCCACCAGCAGGGCCCCAGGGGACCTATATGGCTACACCTTC.

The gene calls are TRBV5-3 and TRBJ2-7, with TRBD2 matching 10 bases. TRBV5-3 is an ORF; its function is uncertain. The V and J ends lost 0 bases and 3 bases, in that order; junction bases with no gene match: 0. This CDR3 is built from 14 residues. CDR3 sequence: CARSLASGSYEQYF. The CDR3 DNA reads TGTGCCAGAAGCTTGGCTAGCGGGAGCTACGAGCAGTACTTC.

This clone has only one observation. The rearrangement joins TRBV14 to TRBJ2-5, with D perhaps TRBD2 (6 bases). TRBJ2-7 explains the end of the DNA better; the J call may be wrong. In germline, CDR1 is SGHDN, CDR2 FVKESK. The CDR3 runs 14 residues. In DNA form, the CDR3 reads TGTGCCAGCAGCCAAGGGTGGGGGGTCTACGAGCAGTACTTC. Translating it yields CASSQGWGVYEQYF.

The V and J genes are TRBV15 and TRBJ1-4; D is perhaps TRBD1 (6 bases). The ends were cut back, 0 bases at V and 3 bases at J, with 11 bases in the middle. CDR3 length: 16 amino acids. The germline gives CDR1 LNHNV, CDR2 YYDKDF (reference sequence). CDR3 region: CATSRDRGAANEKLFF. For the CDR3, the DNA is TGTGCCACCAGCAGAGATAGGGGGGCGGCTAATGAAAAACTGTTTTTT.

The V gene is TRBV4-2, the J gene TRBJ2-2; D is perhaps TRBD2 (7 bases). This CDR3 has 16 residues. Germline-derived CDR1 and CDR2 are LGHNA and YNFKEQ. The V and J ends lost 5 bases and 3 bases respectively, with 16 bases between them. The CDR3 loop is CASSFPAGADTGELFF. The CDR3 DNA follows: TGTGCCAGCAGCTTCCCCGCGGGGGCCGACACCGGGGAGCTGTTTTTT.

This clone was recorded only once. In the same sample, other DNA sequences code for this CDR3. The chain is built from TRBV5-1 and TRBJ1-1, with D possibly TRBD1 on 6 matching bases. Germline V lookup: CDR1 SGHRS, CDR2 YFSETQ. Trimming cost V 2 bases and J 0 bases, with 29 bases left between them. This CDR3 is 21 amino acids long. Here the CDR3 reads CASSFFWGQLGGRGMNTEAFF. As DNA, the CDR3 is TGCGCCAGCAGCTTTTTTTGGGGTCAGCTAGGGGGGCGCGGTATGAACACTGAAGCTTTCTTT. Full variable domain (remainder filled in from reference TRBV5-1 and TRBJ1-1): KAGVTQTPRYLIKTRGQQVTLSCSPISGHRSVSWYQQTPGQGLQFLFEYFSETQRNKGNFPGRFSGRQFSNSRSEMNVSTLELGDSALYLCASSFFWGQLGGRGMNTEAFFGQGTRLTVV.

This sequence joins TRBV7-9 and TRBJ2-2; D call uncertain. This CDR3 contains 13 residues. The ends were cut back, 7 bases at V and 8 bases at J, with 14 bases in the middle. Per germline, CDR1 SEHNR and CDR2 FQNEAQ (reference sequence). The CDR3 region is CASKTPAAGELFF. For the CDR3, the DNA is TGTGCCAGCAAGACCCCCGCTGCGGGGGAGCTGTTTTTT.

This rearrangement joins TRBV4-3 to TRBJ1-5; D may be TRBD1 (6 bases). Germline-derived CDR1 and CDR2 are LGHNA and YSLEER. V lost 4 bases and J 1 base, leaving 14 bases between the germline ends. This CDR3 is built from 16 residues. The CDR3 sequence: CASSPGAGASNQPQHF. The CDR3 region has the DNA TGCGCCAGCAGCCCCGGGGCAGGGGCGAGCAATCAGCCCCAGCATTTT.

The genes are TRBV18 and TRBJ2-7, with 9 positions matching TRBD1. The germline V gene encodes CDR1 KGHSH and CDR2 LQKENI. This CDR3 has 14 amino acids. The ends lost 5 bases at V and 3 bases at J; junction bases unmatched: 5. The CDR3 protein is CASSSHRGLYEQYF. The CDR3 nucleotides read TGTGCCAGCTCATCCCACAGGGGGCTCTACGAGCAGTACTTC.

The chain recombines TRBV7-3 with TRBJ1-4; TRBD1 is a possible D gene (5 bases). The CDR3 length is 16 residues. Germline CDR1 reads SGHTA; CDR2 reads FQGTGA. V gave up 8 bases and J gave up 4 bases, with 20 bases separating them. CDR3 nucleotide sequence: TGTGCCAGCCGTGGGGGGACGTGCAGGAATAATGAAAAACTGTTTTTT. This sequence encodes CASRGGTCRNNEKLFF.

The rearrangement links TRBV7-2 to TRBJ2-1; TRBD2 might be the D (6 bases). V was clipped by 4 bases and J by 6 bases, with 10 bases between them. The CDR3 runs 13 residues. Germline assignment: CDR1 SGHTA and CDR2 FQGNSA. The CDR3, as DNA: TGTGCCAGCAGCTGGGGACTTGGCAATGAGCAGTTCTTC. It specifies CASSWGLGNEQFF.

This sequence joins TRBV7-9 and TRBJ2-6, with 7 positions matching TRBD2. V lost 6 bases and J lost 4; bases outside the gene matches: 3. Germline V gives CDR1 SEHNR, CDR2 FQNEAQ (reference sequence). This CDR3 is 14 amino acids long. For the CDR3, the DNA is TGTGCCAGCAGGGGGAGGGGAGGGGCCAACGTCCTGACTTTC. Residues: CASRGRGGANVLTF.

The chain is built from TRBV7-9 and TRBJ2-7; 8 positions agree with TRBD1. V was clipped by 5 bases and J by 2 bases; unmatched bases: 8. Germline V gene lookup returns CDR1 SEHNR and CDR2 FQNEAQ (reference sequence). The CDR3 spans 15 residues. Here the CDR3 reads CASSQTTGATYEQYF. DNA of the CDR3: TGTGCCAGCAGCCAAACGACAGGGGCAACCTACGAGCAGTACTTC. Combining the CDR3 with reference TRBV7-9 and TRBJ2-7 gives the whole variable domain DTGVSQNPRHKITKRGQNVTFRCDPISEHNRLYWYRQTLGQGPEFLTYFQNEAQLEKSRLLSDRFSAERPKGSFSTLEIQRTEQGDSAMYLCASSQTTGATYEQYFGPGTRLTVT.

The CDR3 DNA sequence: TGTGCCAGTCAGGAGTGGACTAGCGGGGGGATCCGGGAGACCCAGTACTTC. It encodes CASQEWTSGGIRETQYF. The chain carries TRBV7-9 and TRBJ2-5; 14 bases fit TRBD2. The V and J ends lost 9 bases and 5 bases, in that order; junction bases with no gene match: 14. The CDR3 sequence is 17 residues long. The V gene's germline CDR1 is SEHNR and CDR2 FQNEAQ (reference sequence).

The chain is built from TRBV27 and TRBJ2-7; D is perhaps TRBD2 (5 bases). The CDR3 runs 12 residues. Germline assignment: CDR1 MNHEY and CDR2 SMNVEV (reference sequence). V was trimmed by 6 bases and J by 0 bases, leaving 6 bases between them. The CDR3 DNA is TGTGCCAGCAGCAGCGGCTCCTACGAGCAGTACTTC. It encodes CASSSGSYEQYF.

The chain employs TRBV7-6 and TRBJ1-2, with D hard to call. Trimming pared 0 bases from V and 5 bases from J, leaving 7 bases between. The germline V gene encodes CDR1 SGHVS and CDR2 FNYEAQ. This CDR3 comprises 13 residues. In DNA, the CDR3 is TGTGCCAGCAGCTTAGCAGGAGGGTATGGCTACACCTTC. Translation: CASSLAGGYGYTF.

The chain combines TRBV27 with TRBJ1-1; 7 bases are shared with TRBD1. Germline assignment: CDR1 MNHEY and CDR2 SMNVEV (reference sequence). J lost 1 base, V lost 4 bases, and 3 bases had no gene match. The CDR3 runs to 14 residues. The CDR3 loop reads CASSYGTANTEAFF. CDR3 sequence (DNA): TGTGCCAGCAGTTATGGGACAGCGAACACTGAAGCTTTCTTT.

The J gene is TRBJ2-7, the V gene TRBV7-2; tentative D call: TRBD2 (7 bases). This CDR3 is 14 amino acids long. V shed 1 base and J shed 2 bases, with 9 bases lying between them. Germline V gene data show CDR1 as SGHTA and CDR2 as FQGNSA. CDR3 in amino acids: CASSLGGGPYEQYF. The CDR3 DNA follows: TGTGCCAGCAGCTTAGGGGGGGGCCCCTACGAGCAGTACTTC.

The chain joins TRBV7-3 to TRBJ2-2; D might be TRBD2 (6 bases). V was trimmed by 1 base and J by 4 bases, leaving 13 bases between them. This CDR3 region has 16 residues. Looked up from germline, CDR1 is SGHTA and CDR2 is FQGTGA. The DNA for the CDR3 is TGTGCCAGCAGCTTAAGTGCCAGAGCGGGCACCGGGGAGCTGTTTTTT. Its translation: CASSLSARAGTGELFF.

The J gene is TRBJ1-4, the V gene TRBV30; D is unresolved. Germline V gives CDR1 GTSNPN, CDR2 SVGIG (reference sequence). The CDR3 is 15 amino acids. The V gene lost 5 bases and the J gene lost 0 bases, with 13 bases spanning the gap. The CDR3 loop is CAWASRWATNEKLFF. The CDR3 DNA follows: TGTGCCTGGGCGAGCAGGTGGGCAACTAATGAAAAACTGTTTTTT.

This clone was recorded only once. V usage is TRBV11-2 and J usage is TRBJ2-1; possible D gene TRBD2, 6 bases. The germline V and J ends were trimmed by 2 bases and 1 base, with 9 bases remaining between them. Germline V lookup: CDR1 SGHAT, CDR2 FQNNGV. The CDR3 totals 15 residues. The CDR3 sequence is CASSLPGGSYNEQFF. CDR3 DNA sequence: TGTGCCAGCAGCTTACCCGGGGGTTCCTACAATGAGCAGTTCTTC. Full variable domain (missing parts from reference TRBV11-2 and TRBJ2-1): EAGVAQSPRYKIIEKRQSVAFWCNPISGHATLYWYQQILGQGPKLLIQFQNNGVVDDSQLPKDRFSAERLKGVDSTLKIQPAKLEDSAVYLCASSLPGGSYNEQFFGPGTRLTVL.